This T cell receptor beta chain was sequenced during a study of blood T cell repertoires in COVID-19. About the study: Sites across the United States, Italy and Spain contributed samples from acute and convalescent COVID-19.

Participants' reported clinical history set cohort assignment. In the authors' workflow: Reference gene primer amplification gave nucleated cell count estimates. Only in-frame clones appear in the TCRdb table, and some are missing; sequencing was by immunoSEQ multiplex PCR. V and J calls and clone size are copied from that table; D and trimming were computed from the DNA. This table holds some 170,000 clones, more than 75% found once. Sequences were obtained from PBMCs or T cells enriched from blood (not recorded which). The TCR comes from a woman in her forties or fifties who had recovered from COVID-19.

Here the CDR3 reads CASSIGQVQPQHF. The CDR3 DNA reads as TGTGCCAGTAGTATAGGGCAGGTTCAGCCCCAGCATTTT. J is TRBJ1-5 and V is TRBV19; D is unresolved. The V gene lost 1 base and the J gene lost 6 bases, with 7 bases spanning the gap. Germline V gene sequence: CDR1 LNHDA, CDR2 SQIVND (reference sequence). CDR3 length: 13 residues.